This T cell receptor beta chain was sequenced during a study of shared clonotypes between healthy human individuals. About the study: The donor pool was made up of two women and three men aged 18 to 49.

Looked up from germline, CDR1 is MNHEY and CDR2 is SVGAGI. V was pared by 0 bases and J by 3 bases, with 2 bases of the junction left unmatched. The CDR3 runs 15 residues. On sorted subsets, replicate PCRs used 150 to 250 ng DNA, or 31,000 or so T cell genomes. As processed by the authors: Junction-only immunoSEQ data arrived without quality scores, meaning filtering differed. The protocol was immunoSEQ multiplex PCR, while the TCRdb copy is restricted to in-frame clones and leaves out a portion. V, J and clone size reflect that table, while D and trimming were determined from the DNA. The sample has roughly 720,000 clones, 90% seen once; the top ten hold approximately 35%. CD8 memory pooled CD45RO+ cells and CCR7-negative CD45RA+ TemRA cells.

The chain carries TRBV6-5 and TRBJ2-1, with TRBD2 matching 7 bases. The sequence was obtained from a man aged 18 to 30 in good health. Some clones in this sample may be carry-over from other donors' samples. Sequenced material: memory CD8+ T cells from PBMCs. Subset here: CD45RO+ cells pooled with CCR7-negative TemRA cells. CDR3 bases: TGTGCCAGCAGTTACTCCCGCGGGGGCTACAATGAGCAGTTCTTC. Amino acids: CASSYSRGGYNEQFF.